This T cell receptor beta chain was obtained from a study of blood T cell repertoires in COVID-19. Looking at the study overall: COVID-19 samples collected from the United States, Italy and Spain covered acute and convalescent phases. T cells, B-cell-depleted T cells, or PBMCs provided the cDNA or gDNA that served as material.

As handled by the study authors: The authors estimated nucleated cell counts from reference gene primer amplification. The method was immunoSEQ multiplex PCR; TCRdb's version includes in-frame clones alone and lacks a portion of them. V and J calls and clone size are copied from that table; D and trimming were computed from the DNA. The sample contains 250,000 to 350,000 clones, about 85% of which appear only once. Germline lookup yields CDR1 LNHDA and CDR2 SQIVND (reference sequence). CDR3 length equals 15 residues. Trimming removed 5 bases at V and 4 bases at J, with 12 bases between. V is TRBV19 and J is TRBJ2-6; perhaps TRBD1 as D (6 bases). Sequencing was performed on peripheral blood. This TCR derives from a woman between 45 and 65 years old who had recovered from COVID-19. CDR3 sequence reads: CASSVQGSGANVLTF. CDR3 sequence (DNA): TGTGCCAGTAGTGTCCAGGGGAGCGGGGCCAACGTCCTGACTTTC.